Listed below are T cell receptor beta chains from one sample, sequenced in a study of cytomegalovirus exposure and HLA in healthy donors. Here immunoSEQ multiplex PCR was the method, and the copy in TCRdb shows in-frame clones only, minus some. The repertoire table contains around 50,000 clones. The specimen sequenced was PBMCs. The receptors derive from a woman in her twenties or thirties in good health and CMV-seropositive. The CDR3 runs from the conserved cysteine through the conserved F or W. D genes are given only for firm matches.

J gene: TRBJ1-1; D gene: TRBD1; CDR3 length: 13; V gene: TRBV25-1; CDR3 protein: CASRWTGNTEAFF; CDR3 DNA: TGTGCCAGCCGCTGGACAGGGAACACTGAAGCTTTCTTT
J gene: TRBJ2-7; D gene: TRBD1; CDR3 length: 13; V gene: TRBV6-5; CDR3 protein: CASSRDRGQGQYF; CDR3 DNA: TGTGCCAGCAGTCGGGACAGGGGGCAGGGGCAGTACTTC
J gene: TRBJ2-7; D gene: .; CDR3 length: 15; V gene: TRBV5-1; CDR3 protein: CASNSGTRVSYEQYF; CDR3 DNA: TGCGCCAGCAACTCCGGGACAAGGGTCTCCTACGAGCAGTACTTC
J gene: TRBJ1-2; D gene: TRBD1; CDR3 length: 15; V gene: TRBV4-1; CDR3 protein: CASSQPLDRVNGYTF; CDR3 DNA: TGCGCCAGCAGCCAACCCCTGGACAGGGTAAATGGCTACACCTTC
J gene: TRBJ2-1; D gene: .; CDR3 length: 12; V gene: TRBV30; CDR3 protein: CAWVTGSHEQFF; CDR3 DNA: TGTGCCTGGGTAACAGGGAGCCATGAGCAGTTCTTC
J gene: TRBJ2-3; D gene: TRBD1; CDR3 length: 15; V gene: TRBV7-9; CDR3 protein: CASSLVGQATDTQYF; CDR3 DNA: TGTGCCAGCAGCTTAGTGGGACAGGCAACAGATACGCAGTATTTT
J gene: TRBJ2-7; D gene: TRBD2; CDR3 length: 15; V gene: TRBV18; CDR3 protein: CASSRGLAETYEQYF; CDR3 DNA: TGTGCCAGCTCACGGGGACTAGCGGAGACCTACGAGCAGTACTTC
J gene: TRBJ1-5; D gene: TRBD1; CDR3 length: 15; V gene: TRBV7-2; CDR3 protein: CASSTNYRGGQPQHF; CDR3 DNA: TGTGCCAGCAGCACCAATTACAGGGGAGGCCAGCCCCAGCATTTT
J gene: TRBJ1-2; D gene: .; CDR3 length: 13; V gene: TRBV28; CDR3 protein: CATSWASIYGYTF; CDR3 DNA: TGTGCCACTTCATGGGCCTCCATCTATGGCTACACCTTC
J gene: TRBJ2-3; D gene: .; CDR3 length: 15; V gene: TRBV4-1; CDR3 protein: CASSQSPGLGGTQYF; CDR3 DNA: TGCGCCAGCAGCCAATCTCCGGGACTCGGAGGTACGCAGTATTTT
J gene: TRBJ2-2; D gene: .; CDR3 length: 12; V gene: TRBV5-1; CDR3 protein: CASSFRTGELFF; CDR3 DNA: TGCGCCAGCAGCTTCCGCACCGGGGAGCTGTTTTTT
J gene: TRBJ2-5; D gene: .; CDR3 length: 14; V gene: TRBV19; CDR3 protein: CASSPGGVQETQYF; CDR3 DNA: TGTGCCAGTAGCCCGGGCGGGGTCCAAGAGACCCAGTACTTC
J gene: TRBJ1-3; D gene: .; CDR3 length: 16; V gene: TRBV30; CDR3 protein: CAWTLAGLYSGNTIYF; CDR3 DNA: TGTGCCTGGACTTTGGCTGGACTTTATTCTGGAAACACCATATATTTT
J gene: TRBJ1-2; D gene: .; CDR3 length: 12; V gene: TRBV7-2; CDR3 protein: CASTRDNYGYTF; CDR3 DNA: TGTGCCAGCACCCGCGATAACTATGGCTACACCTTC
J gene: TRBJ2-3; D gene: TRBD2; CDR3 length: 17; V gene: TRBV15; CDR3 protein: CATSRDPTSWSTDTQYF; CDR3 DNA: TGTGCCACCAGCAGAGATCCGACTAGCTGGAGCACAGATACGCAGTATTTT
J gene: TRBJ2-7; D gene: .; CDR3 length: 15; V gene: TRBV5-6; CDR3 protein: CASSFYRGNPYEQYF; CDR3 DNA: TGTGCCAGCAGCTTTTATCGCGGGAACCCCTACGAGCAGTACTTC
J gene: TRBJ2-1; D gene: TRBD2; CDR3 length: 15; V gene: TRBV7-9; CDR3 protein: CASSLGAGGPGEQFF; CDR3 DNA: TGTGCCAGCAGCTTAGGAGCGGGAGGGCCGGGTGAGCAGTTCTTC
J gene: TRBJ1-3; D gene: .; CDR3 length: 15; V gene: TRBV7-9; CDR3 protein: CASSSSTVSGNTIYF; CDR3 DNA: TGTGCCAGCAGCTCCTCGACAGTCTCTGGAAACACCATATATTTT
J gene: TRBJ2-1; D gene: TRBD2; CDR3 length: 14; V gene: TRBV29-1; CDR3 protein: CSVTTSGAYNEQFF; CDR3 DNA: TGCAGCGTTACGACTAGCGGGGCTTACAATGAGCAGTTCTTC
J gene: TRBJ2-7; D gene: .; CDR3 length: 15; V gene: TRBV19; CDR3 protein: CASSIYGNSGSEQYF; CDR3 DNA: TGTGCCAGTAGTATTTACGGGAATAGCGGTTCCGAGCAGTACTTC
J gene: TRBJ1-6; D gene: TRBD1; CDR3 length: 16; V gene: TRBV5-6; CDR3 protein: CASSYGTDPSNSPLHF; CDR3 DNA: TGTGCCAGCAGCTACGGGACAGACCCTTCGAATTCACCCCTCCACTTT
J gene: TRBJ2-7; D gene: .; CDR3 length: 13; V gene: TRBV29-1; CDR3 protein: CSVYVDRSYEQYF; CDR3 DNA: TGCAGCGTTTATGTTGACAGGTCCTACGAGCAGTACTTC
J gene: TRBJ2-7; D gene: TRBD1; CDR3 length: 15; V gene: TRBV5-1; CDR3 protein: CASSLHGTGGYEQYF; CDR3 DNA: TGCGCCAGCAGCCTCCACGGGACAGGGGGCTACGAGCAGTACTTC
J gene: TRBJ2-7; D gene: TRBD2; CDR3 length: 19; V gene: TRBV7-2; CDR3 protein: CASSVRQGIAGGPSYEQYF; CDR3 DNA: TGTGCCAGCAGCGTAAGACAGGGGATAGCGGGAGGGCCATCCTACGAGCAGTACTTC
J gene: TRBJ2-7; D gene: TRBD1; CDR3 length: 15; V gene: TRBV6-1; CDR3 protein: CASSTEGDRAYEQYF; CDR3 DNA: TGTGCCAGCAGTACGGAAGGGGACAGGGCCTACGAGCAGTACTTC
J gene: TRBJ2-7; D gene: TRBD1; CDR3 length: 15; V gene: TRBV5-5; CDR3 protein: CASSLQGGYSYEQYF; CDR3 DNA: TGTGCCAGCAGCTTACAAGGGGGCTACTCCTACGAGCAGTACTTC
J gene: TRBJ2-7; D gene: TRBD1; CDR3 length: 15; V gene: TRBV5-1; CDR3 protein: CASSISRQGAYEQYF; CDR3 DNA: TGCGCCAGCAGCATCTCCAGACAGGGGGCCTACGAGCAGTACTTC
J gene: TRBJ2-7; D gene: .; CDR3 length: 14; V gene: TRBV7-6; CDR3 protein: CASSPRVVAYEQYF; CDR3 DNA: TGTGCCAGCAGCCCCAGGGTCGTGGCGTACGAGCAGTACTTC
J gene: TRBJ1-2; D gene: .; CDR3 length: 12; V gene: TRBV19; CDR3 protein: CASSIGDYGYTF; CDR3 DNA: TGTGCCAGTAGTATCGGGGACTATGGCTACACCTTC
J gene: TRBJ2-5; D gene: .; CDR3 length: 15; V gene: TRBV6-9; CDR3 protein: CASSYSHTKQETQYF; CDR3 DNA: TGTGCCAGCAGTTATTCCCACACAAAACAAGAGACCCAGTACTTC
J gene: TRBJ1-5; D gene: TRBD1; CDR3 length: 13; V gene: TRBV2; CDR3 protein: CASRATGDQPQHF; CDR3 DNA: TGTGCCAGCAGAGCGACAGGGGATCAGCCCCAGCATTTT
J gene: TRBJ2-1; D gene: TRBD1; CDR3 length: 15; V gene: TRBV9; CDR3 protein: CASSPRDRGYNEQFF; CDR3 DNA: TGTGCCAGCAGCCCCCGGGACAGGGGTTACAATGAGCAGTTCTTC
J gene: TRBJ2-2; D gene: .; CDR3 length: 15; V gene: TRBV7-9; CDR3 protein: CASSSASLWTGELFF; CDR3 DNA: TGTGCCAGCAGCTCCGCGAGTCTATGGACCGGGGAGCTGTTTTTT
J gene: TRBJ2-1; D gene: TRBD1; CDR3 length: 13; V gene: TRBV9; CDR3 protein: CASSAPTDRVSFF; CDR3 DNA: TGTGCCAGCAGCGCCCCGACGGACAGGGTGTCGTTCTTC
J gene: TRBJ1-2; D gene: TRBD1; CDR3 length: 14; V gene: TRBV6-1; CDR3 protein: CASSDYRGSAGYTF; CDR3 DNA: TGTGCCAGCAGTGACTACAGGGGATCTGCCGGCTACACCTTC
J gene: TRBJ2-7; D gene: .; CDR3 length: 16; V gene: TRBV5-1; CDR3 protein: CASSKTRLGGKSEQYF; CDR3 DNA: TGCGCCAGCAGCAAGACGCGACTAGGAGGGAAGAGCGAGCAGTACTTC
J gene: TRBJ2-7; D gene: .; CDR3 length: 16; V gene: TRBV18; CDR3 protein: CASFNQGTGVVGEQYF; CDR3 DNA: TGTGCCAGCTTCAACCAGGGAACGGGAGTAGTCGGGGAGCAGTACTTC
J gene: TRBJ1-2; D gene: TRBD1; CDR3 length: 14; V gene: TRBV11-2; CDR3 protein: CATQSEDRADGYTF; CDR3 DNA: TGTGCCACCCAATCCGAAGACAGGGCAGATGGCTACACCTTC
J gene: TRBJ1-4; D gene: TRBD1; CDR3 length: 12; V gene: TRBV30; CDR3 protein: CAWKGQTEKLFF; CDR3 DNA: TGTGCCTGGAAGGGACAGACTGAAAAACTGTTTTTT
J gene: TRBJ2-7; D gene: TRBD1; CDR3 length: 14; V gene: TRBV18; CDR3 protein: CASSPFGDSYEQYF; CDR3 DNA: TGTGCCAGCTCACCCTTTGGGGACAGCTACGAGCAGTACTTC
J gene: TRBJ1-2; D gene: .; CDR3 length: 15; V gene: TRBV19; CDR3 protein: CASSRAAGPNYGYTF; CDR3 DNA: TGTGCCAGTAGTAGAGCGGCAGGACCTAACTATGGCTACACCTTC
J gene: TRBJ2-7; D gene: TRBD1; CDR3 length: 13; V gene: TRBV6-1; CDR3 protein: CASRQGDLYEQYF; CDR3 DNA: TGTGCCAGCAGACAGGGGGACCTCTACGAGCAGTACTTC
J gene: TRBJ1-3; D gene: TRBD1; CDR3 length: 15; V gene: TRBV30; CDR3 protein: CAWSQPTGGENTIYF; CDR3 DNA: TGTGCCTGGAGCCAACCTACAGGGGGCGAAAACACCATATATTTT
J gene: TRBJ2-7; D gene: TRBD1; CDR3 length: 15; V gene: TRBV6-5; CDR3 protein: CASSPAQDRGYEQYF; CDR3 DNA: TGTGCCAGCAGTCCTGCCCAAGACAGGGGCTACGAGCAGTACTTC
J gene: TRBJ1-2; D gene: .; CDR3 length: 13; V gene: TRBV12-5; CDR3 protein: CASGLSTGYGYTF; CDR3 DNA: TGTGCTAGTGGTTTGTCGACAGGCTATGGCTACACCTTC
J gene: TRBJ2-7; D gene: TRBD1; CDR3 length: 14; V gene: TRBV4-1; CDR3 protein: CASSVGQGFYEQYF; CDR3 DNA: TGCGCCAGCAGCGTCGGACAGGGCTTCTACGAGCAGTACTTC
J gene: TRBJ2-1; D gene: TRBD2; CDR3 length: 16; V gene: TRBV5-1; CDR3 protein: CASSFTGTSGTNEQFF; CDR3 DNA: TGCGCCAGCAGCTTTACCGGGACTAGCGGGACCAATGAGCAGTTCTTC
J gene: TRBJ2-7; D gene: TRBD2; CDR3 length: 15; V gene: TRBV9; CDR3 protein: CASSQASGVNYEQYF; CDR3 DNA: TGTGCCAGCAGCCAAGCTAGCGGGGTGAACTACGAGCAGTACTTC
J gene: TRBJ2-2; D gene: .; CDR3 length: 14; V gene: TRBV30; CDR3 protein: CAWNRVSNTGELFF; CDR3 DNA: TGTGCCTGGAATCGTGTCTCGAACACCGGGGAGCTGTTTTTT
J gene: TRBJ1-1; D gene: TRBD1; CDR3 length: 17; V gene: TRBV4-1; CDR3 protein: CASSPGTAPMGNTEAFF; CDR3 DNA: TGCGCCAGCAGCCCGGGGACAGCTCCGATGGGGAACACTGAAGCTTTCTTT
J gene: TRBJ1-1; D gene: .; CDR3 length: 14; V gene: TRBV6-6; CDR3 protein: CASSYLGENTEAFF; CDR3 DNA: TGTGCCAGCAGTTATTTAGGAGAGAACACTGAAGCTTTCTTT
J gene: TRBJ1-3; D gene: .; CDR3 length: 18; V gene: TRBV5-5; CDR3 protein: CASSLERTAALSGNTIYF; CDR3 DNA: TGTGCCAGCAGCTTGGAGAGGACAGCCGCTCTCTCTGGAAACACCATATATTTT
J gene: TRBJ2-3; D gene: .; CDR3 length: 12; V gene: TRBV7-9; CDR3 protein: CASSDTPDTQYF; CDR3 DNA: TGTGCCAGCAGTGACACACCAGATACGCAGTATTTT
J gene: TRBJ1-2; D gene: .; CDR3 length: 12; V gene: TRBV19; CDR3 protein: CAISSNFDGYTF; CDR3 DNA: TGTGCCATATCCTCGAACTTCGATGGCTACACCTTC
J gene: TRBJ2-7; D gene: TRBD1; CDR3 length: 13; V gene: TRBV30; CDR3 protein: CASRDRGFYEQYF; CDR3 DNA: TGTGCCTCCCGGGACAGGGGGTTCTACGAGCAGTACTTC